Listed below are T cell receptor beta chains from one sample, sequenced in a study of shared clonotypes between healthy human individuals. Sequencing was performed with immunoSEQ multiplex PCR; in TCRdb, only in-frame clones are kept and a portion is missing. The table lists 640,000 or so clones, about two thirds of them singletons. Sequencing was carried out using memory CD4+ T cells sorted from blood. The origin of the receptors is a woman aged 25-40 years in good health. CDR3s include the opening cysteine and the closing phenylalanine or tryptophan. The order of the fields is V gene, D gene, J gene, clone size, CDR3 protein, CDR3 DNA. D genes are given only for firm matches. Only some rows state a clone size, as once, few, many or a class for expanded clones.

V gene: TRBV27; D gene: TRBD2; J gene: TRBJ2-7; clone size: once; CDR3 protein: CASSLNSLAGNEQYF; CDR3 DNA: TGTGCCAGCAGTTTAAATTCGCTAGCGGGCAACGAGCAGTACTTC
V gene: TRBV7-3; D gene: -; J gene: TRBJ2-2; clone size: -; CDR3 protein: CASSSELGADTGELFF; CDR3 DNA: TGTGCCAGCAGCTCAGAACTGGGGGCGGACACCGGGGAGCTGTTTTTT
V gene: TRBV18; D gene: -; J gene: TRBJ2-3; clone size: -; CDR3 protein: CASSPLRGTDTQYF; CDR3 DNA: TGTGCCAGCTCACCCCTCCGGGGTACAGATACGCAGTATTTT
V gene: TRBV28; D gene: -; J gene: TRBJ2-3; clone size: -; CDR3 protein: CAGGGGGTDTQYF; CDR3 DNA: TGTGCCGGAGGCGGAGGGGGCACAGATACGCAGTATTTT
V gene: TRBV5-1; D gene: -; J gene: TRBJ1-2; clone size: -; CDR3 protein: CASSLSVQGLDGYTF; CDR3 DNA: TGCGCCAGCAGCTTGTCGGTACAGGGTTTAGATGGCTACACCTTC
V gene: TRBV7-2; D gene: -; J gene: TRBJ2-5; clone size: -; CDR3 protein: CASSLVAGEFETQYF; CDR3 DNA: TGTGCCAGCAGCTTAGTGGCAGGGGAGTTCGAGACCCAGTACTTC
V gene: TRBV6-5; D gene: TRBD2; J gene: TRBJ2-3; clone size: -; CDR3 protein: CASSQGVAGDSTQYF; CDR3 DNA: TGTGCCAGCTCCCAGGGGGTAGCGGGAGATAGTACGCAGTATTTT
V gene: TRBV5-1; D gene: -; J gene: TRBJ1-1; clone size: -; CDR3 protein: CASSLGPGSNTEAFF; CDR3 DNA: TGCGCCAGCAGCTTGGGTCCGGGGTCGAACACTGAAGCTTTCTTT
V gene: TRBV7-8; D gene: TRBD1; J gene: TRBJ1-3; clone size: -; CDR3 protein: CASSYRDRGRGNTIYF; CDR3 DNA: TGTGCCAGCAGCTACCGGGACAGGGGTAGGGGGAACACCATATATTTT
V gene: TRBV27; D gene: -; J gene: TRBJ2-3; clone size: -; CDR3 protein: CASSLGKGTDTQYF; CDR3 DNA: TGTGCCAGCAGTTTAGGAAAAGGCACAGATACGCAGTATTTT
V gene: TRBV6-1; D gene: -; J gene: TRBJ1-5; clone size: -; CDR3 protein: CASSERLQGDQPQHF; CDR3 DNA: TGTGCCAGCAGTGAACGGTTGCAGGGAGACCAGCCCCAGCATTTT
V gene: TRBV18; D gene: -; J gene: TRBJ1-1; clone size: -; CDR3 protein: CASSVSAGVNTEAFF; CDR3 DNA: TGTGCCAGCTCAGTCTCGGCAGGAGTGAACACTGAAGCTTTCTTT
V gene: TRBV5-5; D gene: TRBD2; J gene: TRBJ2-7; clone size: -; CDR3 protein: CASSFGGSLYEQYF; CDR3 DNA: TGTGCCAGCAGCTTCGGCGGGAGTCTATACGAGCAGTACTTC
V gene: TRBV6-5; D gene: -; J gene: TRBJ1-5; clone size: -; CDR3 protein: CASSSQTAAQPQHF; CDR3 DNA: TGTGCCAGCAGTTCCCAAACAGCGGCTCAGCCCCAGCATTTT
V gene: TRBV19; D gene: -; J gene: TRBJ2-2; clone size: -; CDR3 protein: CACGGGNTGELFF; CDR3 DNA: TGTGCCTGTGGCGGCGGGAACACCGGGGAGCTGTTTTTT
V gene: TRBV7-8; D gene: TRBD2; J gene: TRBJ2-3; clone size: few; CDR3 protein: CASSLGGTSGNTDTQYF; CDR3 DNA: TGTGCCAGCAGCTTAGGTGGGACTAGCGGGAACACAGATACGCAGTATTTT
V gene: TRBV21-1; D gene: -; J gene: TRBJ1-2; clone size: few; CDR3 protein: CASSKDGTGNHYGYTF; CDR3 DNA: TGTGCCAGCAGCAAAGATGGGACAGGGAATCACTATGGCTACACCTTC
V gene: TRBV7-9; D gene: -; J gene: TRBJ2-7; clone size: -; CDR3 protein: CASSQVSYEQYF; CDR3 DNA: TGTGCCAGCAGCCAGGTATCCTACGAGCAGTACTTC
V gene: TRBV27; D gene: -; J gene: TRBJ1-5; clone size: few; CDR3 protein: CASSLSAGNNQPQHF; CDR3 DNA: TGTGCCAGCAGTTTATCGGCGGGAAATAATCAGCCCCAGCATTTT